The 10 T cell receptor beta chains reported below all come from one sample, sequenced in a study of blood T cells in healthy people across ages. With a J-beta primer mix and a sample-barcoded 5' primer, a second PCR ran about 7 to 12 cycles. TCRdb analysed the 5' RACE reads with MiXCR anew, one entry per CDR3 protein. The table records some 1.1 million distinct CDR3 sequences, less than 45% of them present only once. Sequenced material: blood. The origin of the receptors is a man in his late teens or twenties in good health.

The chain's CDR3 is CASSLRGQGGTEAFF. CDR3 in DNA: TGTGCCAGCAGCTTGCGGGGACAGGGTGGCACTGAAGCTTTCTTT. V gene TRBV5-4 combines with J gene TRBJ1-1; TRBD1 matches at 9 bases. V was clipped by 1 base and J by 4 bases; unmatched bases: 5. This CDR3 is 15 amino acids long. From germline, CDR1 is SGHNT and CDR2 YYREEE (reference sequence).

This clonotype has a handful of counts. The chain joins TRBV20-1 to TRBJ1-6; weak D call: TRBD1 (5 bases). This CDR3 is built from 16 residues. Trimming took 0 bases from V and 0 from J, leaving 9 bases between them. Per the germline V gene, CDR1 is DFQATT and CDR2 is SNEGSKA (reference sequence). The CDR3 reads CSARDRQSSYNSPLHF. In DNA, the CDR3 is TGCAGTGCTAGAGATAGACAGAGCTCCTATAATTCACCCCTCCACTTT.

The chain employs TRBV4-3 and TRBJ2-1; 11 bases are a match to TRBD1. The CDR3 spans 18 residues. J gave up 4 bases and V 0 bases, and 8 bases lay outside the gene matches. Germline CDR1 and CDR2: LGHNA and YSLEER. In DNA form, the CDR3 reads TGCGCCAGCAGCCAAGAGCCTTGGACAGGGGGCTTGTACAATGAGCAGTTCTTC. This translates into CASSQEPWTGGLYNEQFF.

The chain is built from TRBV6-1 and TRBJ1-5; D unresolved. Per germline, CDR1 MNHNS and CDR2 SASEGT. V lost 3 bases to trimming and J lost 5 bases, with 11 bases between them. The CDR3 is 14 residues long. CDR3 loop: CASSEPRNDQPQHF. DNA of the CDR3: TGTGCCAGCAGTGAGCCCCGGAATGATCAGCCCCAGCATTTT.

This chain joins TRBV10-3 and TRBJ1-4, with D unresolved. This CDR3 region has 15 residues. Germline V lookup: CDR1 ENHRY, CDR2 SYGVKD. V dropped 0 bases and J dropped 3 bases, with 8 bases sitting between them. The DNA for the CDR3 is TGTGCCATCAGTGAGTCGATGGAGTCTAATGAAAAACTGTTTTTT. Protein: CAISESMESNEKLFF.

This chain joins TRBV12-3 or TRBV12-4 and TRBJ2-1; 7 bases match TRBD2. V shed 1 base, J shed 4 bases, and the junction held 7 bases outside the gene matches. This CDR3 region has 16 residues. The CDR3 loop is CASSLVIWGGYNEQFF. CDR3 nucleotides: TGTGCCAGCAGTTTAGTTATATGGGGGGGTTACAATGAGCAGTTCTTC.

This clonotype was seen a few times. The rearrangement joins TRBV28 to TRBJ1-2; 10 bases align to TRBD1. Germline V gene data show CDR1 as MDHEN and CDR2 as SYDVKM. The CDR3 sequence is 14 residues long. Trimming cost V 5 bases and J 8 bases; bases outside gene matches: 8. CDR3 protein: CASSPTGTGEGYTF. DNA of the CDR3: TGTGCCAGCAGTCCAACCGGGACAGGGGAAGGCTACACCTTC.

This CDR3 reads CASSLYGQNQETQYF. The CDR3 DNA follows: TGTGCCAGCAGCTTATACGGACAGAATCAAGAGACCCAGTACTTC. J is TRBJ2-5 and V is TRBV7-9; tentatively, D is TRBD1 (6 bases). Trimming took off 2 bases at V and 2 bases at J, with 12 bases between the two ends. This CDR3 contains 15 residues. Germline CDR1 reads SEHNR; CDR2 reads FQNEAQ (reference sequence).

The V and J genes are TRBV12-3 or TRBV12-4 and TRBJ1-2, with 12 nucleotides matching TRBD1. J lost 3 bases, V lost 2 bases, and 4 bases had no gene match. CDR3 size: 16 residues. The CDR3 sequence is CASSLSGQGAYYGYTF. The CDR3 nucleotides are TGTGCCAGCAGTTTATCGGGACAGGGGGCCTACTATGGCTACACCTTC.

This clonotype was seen only a few times. A read error may explain this, as a much larger clone is one base away. This chain joins TRBV12-3 or TRBV12-4 and TRBJ2-5; D gene uncertain. The CDR3 has 11 amino acids. V lost 5 bases and J lost 11, with 12 bases in between. CDR3: CASSVYNEQYF. The CDR3 coding sequence is TGTGCCAGCAGTGTTTACAATGAGCAGTACTTC.